This T cell receptor beta chain emerged from a study of T cell changes during pregnancy in multiple sclerosis. V dropped 5 bases and J dropped 0 bases, with 13 bases sitting between them. CDR1 is SEHNR and CDR2 is FQNEAQ in the germline V gene (reference sequence). CDR3 length equals 16 residues. The method was immunoSEQ multiplex PCR; TCRdb's version includes in-frame clones alone and lacks a portion of them. The sample shows tens of thousands of clones, over 85% of them seen only once. Sequences were derived from peripheral blood, sampled in the second trimester of pregnancy. The chain carries TRBV7-9 and TRBJ1-4; D is undetermined. The sequence was obtained from a female donor in good health, enrolled as a control in a pregnancy study. CDR3 residues: CASSPGSYATNEKLFF. The CDR3 DNA reads as TGTGCCAGCAGCCCGGGATCCTATGCAACTAATGAAAAACTGTTTTTT.